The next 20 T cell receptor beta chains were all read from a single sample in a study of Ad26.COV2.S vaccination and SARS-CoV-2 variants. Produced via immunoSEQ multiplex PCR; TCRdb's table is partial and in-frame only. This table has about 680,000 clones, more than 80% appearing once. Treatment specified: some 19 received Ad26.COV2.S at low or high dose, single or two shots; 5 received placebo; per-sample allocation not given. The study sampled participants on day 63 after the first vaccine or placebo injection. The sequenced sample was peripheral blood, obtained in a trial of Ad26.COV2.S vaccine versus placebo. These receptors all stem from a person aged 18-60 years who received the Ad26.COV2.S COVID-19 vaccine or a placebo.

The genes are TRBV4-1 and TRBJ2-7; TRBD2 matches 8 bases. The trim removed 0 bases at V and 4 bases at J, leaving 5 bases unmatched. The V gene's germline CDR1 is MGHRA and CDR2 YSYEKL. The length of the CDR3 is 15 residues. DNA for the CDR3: TGCGCCAGCAGCCAAGACCCGACTAGCGTATACGAGCAGTACTTC. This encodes CASSQDPTSVYEQYF.

In nucleotides, the CDR3 is TGTGCCAGCAGTTATGACGGGGTCCGGGATCCTGAAGCTTTCTTT. This translates into CASSYDGVRDPEAFF. The chain combines TRBV6-5 with TRBJ1-1; D is unresolved. V lost 3 bases and J lost 6, with 17 bases in between. Per the germline V gene, CDR1 is MNHEY and CDR2 is SVGAGI. The CDR3 extends over 15 amino acids.

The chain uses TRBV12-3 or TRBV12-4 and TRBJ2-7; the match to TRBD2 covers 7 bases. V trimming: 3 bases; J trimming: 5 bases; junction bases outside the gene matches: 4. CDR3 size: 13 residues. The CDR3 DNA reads TGTGCCAGCAGTTTTGCGGGAGTGGACGAGCAGTACTTC. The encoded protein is CASSFAGVDEQYF.

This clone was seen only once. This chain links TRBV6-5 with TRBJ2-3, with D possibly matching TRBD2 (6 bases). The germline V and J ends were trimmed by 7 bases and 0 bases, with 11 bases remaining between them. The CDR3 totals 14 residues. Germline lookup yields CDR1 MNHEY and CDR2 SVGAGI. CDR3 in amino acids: CASNRAGSTDTQYF. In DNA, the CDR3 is TGTGCCAGCAATCGCGCGGGGAGCACAGATACGCAGTATTTT.

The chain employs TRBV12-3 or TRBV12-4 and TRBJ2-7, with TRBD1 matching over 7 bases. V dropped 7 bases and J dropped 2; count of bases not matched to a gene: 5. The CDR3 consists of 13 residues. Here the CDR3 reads CASTETGTYEQYF. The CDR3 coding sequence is TGTGCCAGCACCGAGACAGGGACCTACGAGCAGTACTTC.

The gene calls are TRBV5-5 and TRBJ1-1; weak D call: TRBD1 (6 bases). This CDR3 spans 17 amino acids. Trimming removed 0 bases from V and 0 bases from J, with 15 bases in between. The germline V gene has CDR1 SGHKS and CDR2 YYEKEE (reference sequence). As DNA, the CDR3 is TGTGCCAGCAGCTTGGCCCCACAGGGATTTATGAACACTGAAGCTTTCTTT. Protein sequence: CASSLAPQGFMNTEAFF.

In DNA, the CDR3 is TGTGCCAGCAGCTTAGCGCGAGGATACAATGAGCAGTTCTTC. Translating it yields CASSLARGYNEQFF. V usage is TRBV7-8 and J usage is TRBJ2-1; D unclear. Trimming took 0 bases from V and 4 from J, leaving 7 bases between them. The CDR3 has 14 residues. Per the germline V gene, CDR1 is SGHVS and CDR2 is FQNEAQ.

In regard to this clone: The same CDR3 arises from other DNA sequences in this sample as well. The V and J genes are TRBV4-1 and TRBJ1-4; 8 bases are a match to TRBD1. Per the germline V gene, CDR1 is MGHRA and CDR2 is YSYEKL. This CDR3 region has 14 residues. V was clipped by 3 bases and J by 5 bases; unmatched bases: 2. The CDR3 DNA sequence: TGCGCCAGCAGCCAGGGGACAGGAAATGAAAAACTGTTTTTT. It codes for CASSQGTGNEKLFF.

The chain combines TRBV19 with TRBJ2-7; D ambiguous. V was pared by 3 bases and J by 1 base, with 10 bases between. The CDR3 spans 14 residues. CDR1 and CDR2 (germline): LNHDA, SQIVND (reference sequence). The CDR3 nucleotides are TGTGCCAGTAGTATCTCCGGACCATCCTACGAGCAGTACTTC. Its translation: CASSISGPSYEQYF.

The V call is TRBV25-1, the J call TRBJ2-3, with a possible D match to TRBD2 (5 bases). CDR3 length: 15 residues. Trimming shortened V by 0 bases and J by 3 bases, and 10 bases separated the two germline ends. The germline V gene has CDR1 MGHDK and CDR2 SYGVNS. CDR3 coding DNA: TGTGCCAGCAGTGAATACGCGGGTATGACAGATACGCAGTATTTT. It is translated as CASSEYAGMTDTQYF.

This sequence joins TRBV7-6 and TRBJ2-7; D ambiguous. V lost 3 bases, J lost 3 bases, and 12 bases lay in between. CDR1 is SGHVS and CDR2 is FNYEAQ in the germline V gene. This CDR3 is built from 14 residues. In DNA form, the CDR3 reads TGTGCCAGCAGCTTGGGAAGCTGGAACTACGAGCAGTACTTC. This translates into CASSLGSWNYEQYF.

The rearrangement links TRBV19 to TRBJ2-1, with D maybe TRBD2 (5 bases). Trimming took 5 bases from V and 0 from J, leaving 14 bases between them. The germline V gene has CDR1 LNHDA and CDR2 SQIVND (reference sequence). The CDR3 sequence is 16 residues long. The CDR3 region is CASSYDIGGSYNEQFF. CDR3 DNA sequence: TGTGCCAGTAGTTACGACATTGGAGGCTCCTACAATGAGCAGTTCTTC. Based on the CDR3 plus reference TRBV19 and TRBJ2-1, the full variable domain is DGGITQSPKYLFRKEGQNVTLSCEQNLNHDAMYWYRQDPGQGLRLIYYSQIVNDFQKGDIAEGYSVSREKKESFPLTVTSAQKNPTAFYLCASSYDIGGSYNEQFFGPGTRLTVL.

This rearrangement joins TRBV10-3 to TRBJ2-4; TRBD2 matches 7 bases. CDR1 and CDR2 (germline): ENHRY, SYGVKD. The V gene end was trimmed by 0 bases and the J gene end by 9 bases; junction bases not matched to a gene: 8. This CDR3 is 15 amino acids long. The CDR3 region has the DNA TGTGCCATCAGTGAGTCCGTAGGTGGCGGGGGCATTCAGTACTTC. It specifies CAISESVGGGGIQYF.

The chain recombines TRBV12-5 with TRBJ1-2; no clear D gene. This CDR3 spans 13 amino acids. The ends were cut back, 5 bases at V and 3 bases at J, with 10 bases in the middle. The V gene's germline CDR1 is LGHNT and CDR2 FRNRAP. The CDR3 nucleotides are TGTGCTAGTGGTGGAGGGTCGGACTATGGCTACACCTTC. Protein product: CASGGGSDYGYTF.

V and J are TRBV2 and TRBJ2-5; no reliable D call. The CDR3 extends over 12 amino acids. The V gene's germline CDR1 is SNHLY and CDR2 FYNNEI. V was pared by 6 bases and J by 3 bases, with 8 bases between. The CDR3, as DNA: TGTGCCAGCAGCCGATGGGAAGAGACCCAGTACTTC. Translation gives CASSRWEETQYF. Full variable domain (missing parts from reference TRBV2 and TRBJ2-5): EPEVTQTPSHQVTQMGQEVILRCVPISNHLYFYWYRQILGQKVEFLVSFYNNEISEKSEIFDDQFSVERPDGSNFTLKIRSTKLEDSAMYFCASSRWEETQYFGPGTRLLVL.

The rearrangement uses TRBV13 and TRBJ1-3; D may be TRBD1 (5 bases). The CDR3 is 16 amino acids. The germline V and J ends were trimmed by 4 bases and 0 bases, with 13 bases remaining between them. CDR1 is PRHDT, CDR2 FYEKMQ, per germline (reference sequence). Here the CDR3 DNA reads TGTGCCAGCAGCTCCTACCCAGACAGCTCTGGAAACACCATATATTTT. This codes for CASSSYPDSSGNTIYF.

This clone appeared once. DNA of the CDR3: TGTGCCAGCAGCTTAGCTGGGGGGACAGGGAAAGAAAAACTGTTTTTT. It specifies CASSLAGGTGKEKLFF. V and J are TRBV7-9 and TRBJ1-4; 9 bases are shared with TRBD1. The CDR3 has 16 amino acids. Per the germline V gene, CDR1 is SEHNR and CDR2 is FQNEAQ (reference sequence). Trimming at V came to 0 bases and at J to 8 bases, leaving 7 bases not matched to a gene.

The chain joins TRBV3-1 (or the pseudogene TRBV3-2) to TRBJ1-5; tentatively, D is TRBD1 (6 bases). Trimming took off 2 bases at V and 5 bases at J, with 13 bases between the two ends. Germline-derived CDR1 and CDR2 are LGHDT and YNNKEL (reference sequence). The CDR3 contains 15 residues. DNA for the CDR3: TGTGCCAGCAGCCAAAGCAGCCCAGGGGATCAGCCCCAGCATTTT. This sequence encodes CASSQSSPGDQPQHF.

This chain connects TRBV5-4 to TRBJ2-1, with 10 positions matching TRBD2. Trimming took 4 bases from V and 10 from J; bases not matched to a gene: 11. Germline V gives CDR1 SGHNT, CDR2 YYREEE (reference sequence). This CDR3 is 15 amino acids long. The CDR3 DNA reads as TGTGCCAGCAGCCCCAGCGGGCTAGCGGGAGACGAGCAGTTCTTC. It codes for CASSPSGLAGDEQFF.

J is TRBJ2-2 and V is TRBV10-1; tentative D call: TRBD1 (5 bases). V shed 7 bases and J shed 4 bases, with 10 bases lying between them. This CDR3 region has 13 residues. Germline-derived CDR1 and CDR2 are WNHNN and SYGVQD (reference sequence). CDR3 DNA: TGCGCCAGCACCGACAGAGCCACCGGGGAGCTGTTTTTT. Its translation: CASTDRATGELFF.